The entry that follows covers one T cell receptor (beta chain) sequence. It lacks a known antigen. No qualities accompany the bases; no much larger clone lies one base away. The sample is drawn from a study of blood T cell repertoires in COVID-19 (dated by TCRdb to the early 2020s). Some background on the complete study: Samples from collaborators originated in the United States, Italy and Spain and spanned both the acute and convalescent phases of COVID-19. Samples were obtained from the ongoing ImmuneRACE study (first 160 participants) and from over a thousand subjects provided by 6 global collaborators. The prospective study material was composed of cDNA or gDNA derived from T cells, B-cell-depleted T cells, or PBMCs. The dataset comprised deeply sampled blood TCRbeta repertoires from subjects exposed to, actively infected with, or recovered from COVID-19. A freely available public database, intended as a resource for researchers studying the immune response to SARS-CoV-2, is where the repertoires were released. Sample metadata almost always included a de-identified subject ID, COVID-19 status, age in years and sex. Where available, HLA class I and class II types were taken from metadata supplied by the sample provider and were not determined by assay-based typing. Points the paper makes about the study in general: The quantity of clinical and demographic metadata differed by source and by participant and was supplied without curation.

The CDR3, cysteine through phenylalanine, is 15 amino acids long. The kept DNA is CDR3 alone, 45 bases in frame from the first base. The germline V gene supplies CDR1 MNHNS and CDR2 SASEGT. V has 5 bases trimmed and J has 2 bases trimmed; junction bases matching no gene number 5. The immunoSEQ Assay, a bias-controlled multiplex PCR, was used to amplify TCRbeta CDR3 regions from genomic DNA. As for the authors' bioinformatics: Within the assay, amplification of reference gene primers was used to estimate how many nucleated cells each sample contained. To quantify the absolute abundance of each unique TCRbeta CDR3 rearrangement, sequence reads were collapsed and filtered. Productive Simpson clonality was computed per sample as the square root of Simpson's diversity index over productive rearrangements. Sourced from immuneACCESS, this table was stored by TCRdb with only in-frame sequences that have V and J called. A share of the clones is absent; for the studies checked, an unresolved V gene accounts for under half, and the remainder has no known explanation. That table furnishes V, J and clone size, whereas the DNA furnished D and trimming. The sample table shows a few hundred thousand clones, and around 87% are seen once. The ten largest clones add up to about 3% of the sample.

Collaborating institutions collected whole blood in K2EDTA tubes following their own protocols. Collaborator samples were shipped for TCRbeta analysis as frozen whole blood, isolated PBMCs, or DNA extracted from either sample type. The sequenced material came from peripheral blood. The sequence links TRBV6-1 to TRBJ1-3; 8 central nucleotides agree with TRBD1. This clonotype was sampled from a human donor in a cohort sampled during active COVID-19. The DNA sequence reads TGTGCCAGCAGTTCGAACAGGGGGACTGGAAACACCATATATTTT. Translated, this gives CASSSNRGTGNTIYF.